The 10 T cell receptor beta chains below were found in one sample sequenced in a study of T-cell reconstitution after alpha-beta-depleted transplantation in children listed by TCRdb under 2016. What this sample's treatment or condition label stands for: allogeneic hematopoietic cell transplantation with graft depleted of TCRalphabeta T cells and CD19 B cells. To prepare the library, PCR was applied. The run used an Illumina HiSeq 2500. Molecular barcoding was employed in the preparation of TCR libraries, with unique molecular identifiers being used to normalize TCRbeta repertoire quantification. TCRdb trimmed public reads at Q25 via fastp, called clones via MiXCR and kept in-frame beta chains. Identical CDR3 proteins give one entry, which carries the most common genes and DNA. This sample is represented by 200,000 to 300,000 distinct CDR3 sequences; approximately 24% of them were singletons. About 5% of the sample is held by the ten biggest clonotypes.

Sample: PBMCs, mostly from graft donor cells, taken 360 days after TCRalphabeta/CD19-depleted stem cell transplant. Every receptor here comes from a female patient aged 2-15 years who had a stem cell transplant for congenital amegakaryocytic thrombocytopenia, so the T cells may come from the graft donor.

This clonotype has a handful of counts. The CDR3 DNA reads as TGTGCCAGCAGCCAAAGACGGGCAACTAATGAAAAACTGTTTTTT. This sequence encodes CASSQRRATNEKLFF. This chain links TRBV6-2 or TRBV6-3 with TRBJ1-4; D unclear. The CDR3 runs 15 residues. V lost 6 bases, J lost 0 bases, and 11 bases lay in between. Germline CDR1 and CDR2: MNHEY and SVGEGT.

The chain couples TRBV20-1 to TRBJ2-5; the D is unclear. Germline V lookup: CDR1 DFQATT, CDR2 SNEGSKA (reference sequence). The length of the CDR3 is 12 residues. V dropped 1 base and J dropped 4 bases, with 7 bases sitting between them. CDR3 sequence: CSARVVGETQYF. CDR3 in DNA: TGCAGTGCTAGAGTTGTGGGAGAGACCCAGTACTTC.

This clonotype was observed at least ten times. The J gene is TRBJ2-5, the V gene TRBV20-1; D is perhaps TRBD1 (6 bases). Germline CDR1 and CDR2: DFQATT and SNEGSKA (reference sequence). CDR3 length: 15 residues. The V gene lost 1 base and the J gene lost 2 bases, with 14 bases spanning the gap. The CDR3 region is CSARVGTGKQETQYF. The CDR3 DNA sequence: TGCAGTGCTAGAGTCGGTACAGGGAAACAAGAGACCCAGTACTTC.

The J gene is TRBJ1-4, the V gene TRBV7-2; D is uncertain. Germline CDR1 is SGHTA and CDR2 is FQGNSA. V was trimmed by 4 bases and J by 6 bases, leaving 15 bases between them. The CDR3 covers 15 residues. CDR3: CASSSQTAEDEKLFF. CDR3 DNA sequence: TGTGCCAGCAGCTCACAGACCGCGGAGGATGAAAAACTGTTTTTT.

This clonotype has only a few counts. The chain is built from TRBV9 and TRBJ2-3; D gene uncertain. The V and J ends lost 0 bases and 5 bases respectively, with 13 bases between them. The germline gives CDR1 SGDLS, CDR2 YYNGEE. This CDR3 is 15 amino acids long. CDR3 nucleotides: TGTGCCAGCAGCGTAGTTGACACACCATTAGATACGCAGTATTTT. Translated, it gives CASSVVDTPLDTQYF.

Only a few counts were recorded for this clonotype. V is TRBV24-1 and J is TRBJ2-1; D gene uncertain. This CDR3 is built from 16 residues. Trimming pared 4 bases from V and 6 bases from J, leaving 18 bases between. CDR1 is KGHDR and CDR2 is SFDVKD in the germline V gene. The CDR3 protein is CATSENTGPNRNEQFF. The CDR3 coding sequence is TGTGCCACCAGTGAAAATACCGGGCCGAACCGCAATGAGCAGTTCTTC.

CDR3 DNA sequence: TGTGCCAGCAGCCAAGAGGCGGACCCAGGGTTCTATGGCTACACCTTC. This gives the protein CASSQEADPGFYGYTF. The rearrangement links TRBV4-2 to TRBJ1-2, with a possible D match to TRBD1 (5 bases). This CDR3 has 16 amino acids. V was trimmed by 0 bases and J by 4 bases, leaving 15 bases between them. CDR1 and CDR2 (germline): LGHNA, YNFKEQ.

This clonotype was seen a handful of times. The rearrangement joins TRBV29-1 to TRBJ1-2, with 7 bases that match TRBD1. The germline V gene encodes CDR1 SQVTM and CDR2 ANQGSEA. The CDR3 sequence is 11 residues long. Here the CDR3 reads CTGQDLYGYTF. CDR3 sequence (DNA): TGCACCGGACAGGACCTTTATGGCTACACCTTC. Supplemented by reference TRBV29-1 and TRBJ1-2, the full variable domain reads SAVISQKPSRDICQRGTSLTIQCQVDSQVTMMFWYRQQPGQSLTLIATANQGSEATYESGFVIDKFPISRPNLTFSTLTVSNMSPEDSSIYLCTGQDLYGYTFGSGTRLTVV.

The chain uses TRBV9 and TRBJ2-3; 11 bases align to TRBD2. This CDR3 region has 15 residues. From germline, CDR1 is SGDLS and CDR2 YYNGEE. Trimming cost V 2 bases and J 4 bases; bases outside gene matches: 3. CDR3 in amino acids: CASSVSSGGADTQYF. Written as DNA, the CDR3 is TGTGCCAGCAGCGTGAGTAGCGGGGGGGCAGATACGCAGTATTTT.

This clonotype was counted only a few times. V usage is TRBV6-2 or TRBV6-3 and J usage is TRBJ2-3; possible D gene TRBD2, 6 bases. V dropped 6 bases and J dropped 0 bases, with 19 bases sitting between them. The CDR3 covers 17 residues. Germline V lookup: CDR1 MNHEY, CDR2 SVGEGT. The CDR3 region is CASSFASGRSSTDTQYF. The CDR3 region has the DNA TGTGCCAGCAGCTTCGCGTCCGGGAGATCTAGCACAGATACGCAGTATTTT.